The 22 T cell receptor beta chains reported below all come from one sample, sequenced in a study of fetal regulatory T cell absence and autoimmunity (dated by TCRdb to 2016 to 2017). Library preparation used the immunoSEQ multiplex PCR assay. TCRdb obtained this table from immuneACCESS and retained in-frame rearrangements with V and J assigned. These tables miss some clones; where compared with another copy, unresolved V genes account for less than half of the shortfall, and the remainder is unexplained. This sample holds 85,000 to 100,000 clones; 72% were observed only once. Approximately 1.9% of the sample goes to the ten largest clones. Material for sequencing was pancreas tissue. These receptors were obtained from a male donor with IPEX syndrome.

This sequence joins TRBV19 and TRBJ1-2, with 7 bases aligning to TRBD1. This CDR3 spans 16 amino acids. The V gene end was trimmed by 7 bases and the J gene end by 8 bases; junction bases not matched to a gene: 19. In germline, CDR1 is LNHDA, CDR2 SQIVND (reference sequence). The CDR3 sequence: CASNKLTGAQKQGYTF. As DNA, the CDR3 is TGTGCCAGTAACAAACTTACAGGGGCACAAAAGCAAGGCTACACCTTC.

This clone has only one observation. This chain connects TRBV6-6 to TRBJ2-1; D is unresolved. Germline lookup yields CDR1 MNHNY and CDR2 SVGAGI (reference sequence). Trimming cost V 0 bases and J 4 bases, with 13 bases left between them. The CDR3 sequence is 16 residues long. The chain's CDR3 is CASSYSAPFRYNEQFF. The CDR3 DNA follows: TGTGCCAGCAGTTACTCGGCCCCCTTTAGGTACAATGAGCAGTTCTTC.

The chain joins TRBV19 to TRBJ1-2, with TRBD1 matching 7 bases. Germline assignment: CDR1 LNHDA and CDR2 SQIVND (reference sequence). With V trimmed by 3 bases and J by 4 bases, 2 bases remained unmatched. This CDR3 has 13 amino acids. Here the CDR3 DNA reads TGTGCCAGTAGTATTAACAGGGGCTATGGCTACACCTTC. Residues: CASSINRGYGYTF.

This rearrangement joins TRBV18 to TRBJ1-5; 9 bases align to TRBD1. CDR1 and CDR2 from the germline V gene are KGHSH and LQKENI. J lost 2 bases, V lost 4 bases, and 0 bases had no gene match. The CDR3 runs 14 residues. CDR3 amino acids: CASSRDRGNQPQHF. The CDR3 DNA reads as TGTGCCAGCTCACGGGACAGGGGCAATCAGCCCCAGCATTTT.

V usage is TRBV27 and J usage is TRBJ1-2; D uncertain. Per the germline V gene, CDR1 is MNHEY and CDR2 is SMNVEV (reference sequence). The ends were cut back, 0 bases at V and 8 bases at J, with 13 bases in the middle. The CDR3 is 14 residues long. The CDR3 reads CASSLSPGDNGYTF. CDR3 DNA sequence: TGTGCCAGCAGTTTATCGCCCGGAGATAACGGCTACACCTTC.

The chain links TRBV11-2 to TRBJ2-2; perhaps D is TRBD1 or TRBD2 (5 bases each). CDR1 SGHAT and CDR2 FQNNGV come from the germline V gene. V was trimmed by 4 bases and J by 4 bases, leaving 13 bases between them. The CDR3 is 15 amino acids. This CDR3 is CASSYEGRITGELFF. The CDR3 coding sequence is TGTGCCAGCAGCTACGAGGGACGGATCACCGGGGAGCTGTTTTTT.

The CDR3 protein is CASSSPGHSPLHF. In DNA, the CDR3 is TGTGCCAGCAGTAGTCCCGGGCATTCACCCCTCCACTTT. The chain carries TRBV27 and TRBJ1-6; D is undetermined. Germline V gives CDR1 MNHEY, CDR2 SMNVEV (reference sequence). This CDR3 region has 13 residues. Trimming took 5 bases from V and 8 from J, leaving 10 bases between them.

CDR3 amino acids: CASSGRSYGYTF. Here the CDR3 DNA reads TGTGCCAGCAGCGGTCGTAGCTATGGCTACACCTTC. This chain links TRBV11-2 with TRBJ1-2; D is unresolved. Germline V CDR1 and CDR2: SGHAT, FQNNGV. The CDR3 is made up of 12 amino acids. Between the trimmed V and J ends, which lost 5 bases and 4 bases, there was a span of 8 bases. The variable domain in full, with the rest retrieved from reference TRBV11-2 and TRBJ1-2, is EAGVAQSPRYKIIEKRQSVAFWCNPISGHATLYWYQQILGQGPKLLIQFQNNGVVDDSQLPKDRFSAERLKGVDSTLKIQPAKLEDSAVYLCASSGRSYGYTFGSGTRLTVV.

The V gene is TRBV6-6, the J gene TRBJ2-2; 7 bases line up with TRBD1. The germline V gene encodes CDR1 MNHNY and CDR2 SVGAGI (reference sequence). The trim removed 2 bases at V and 8 bases at J, leaving 8 bases unmatched. The CDR3 spans 15 residues. CDR3 DNA sequence: TGTGCCAGCAGTTACCTCACAGGGGCTAGGGGGGAGCTGTTTTTT. The encoded protein is CASSYLTGARGELFF.

This clone was seen a few times. This chain links TRBV6-4 with TRBJ1-1; tentatively, D is TRBD1 (6 bases). The V gene lost 2 bases and the J gene lost 10 bases, with 14 bases spanning the gap. The CDR3 has 13 residues. CDR1 MRHNA and CDR2 SNTAGT come from the germline V gene. The CDR3: CASSDGQKGSAFF. The CDR3, as DNA: TGTGCCAGCAGTGACGGACAGAAAGGGTCAGCTTTCTTT.

This clone was found once. The CDR3 coding sequence is TGTGCCAGCAGCTTATCCTGGAGCTCCTACAATGAGCAGTTCTTC. It codes for CASSLSWSSYNEQFF. The J gene is TRBJ2-1, the V gene TRBV11-1; D is uncertain. Germline CDR1 reads SGHAT; CDR2 reads FQDESV (reference sequence). Trimming cost V 2 bases and J 0 bases, with 8 bases left between them. The CDR3 consists of 15 residues. Together with reference TRBV11-1 and TRBJ2-1, the CDR3 gives the full variable domain: EAEVAQSPRYKITEKSQAVAFWCDPISGHATLYWYRQILGQGPELLVQFQDESVVDDSQLPKDRFSAERLKGVDSTLKIQPAELGDSAMYLCASSLSWSSYNEQFFGPGTRLTVL.

The chain uses TRBV7-2 and TRBJ2-3; TRBD1 agrees at 9 bases. Looked up from germline, CDR1 is SGHTA and CDR2 is FQGNSA. The CDR3 contains 16 residues. The V gene end was trimmed by 0 bases and the J gene end by 3 bases; junction bases not matched to a gene: 4. The CDR3 DNA follows: TGTGCCAGCAGCTTAGCTCCGGGACAGGGAACAGATACGCAGTATTTT. Protein sequence: CASSLAPGQGTDTQYF.

The chain carries TRBV5-1 and TRBJ1-2, with 8 bases fitting TRBD1. The V segment lost 3 bases and the J segment 2 bases; nucleotides outside the gene matches: 3. Germline V gene sequence: CDR1 SGHRS, CDR2 YFSETQ. There are 14 residues in the CDR3. CDR3 protein: CASSSRGRNYGYTF. The CDR3 DNA reads TGCGCCAGCAGCTCCAGGGGGCGGAACTATGGCTACACCTTC.

V gene TRBV4-1 combines with J gene TRBJ2-1; TRBD2 aligns across 12 bases. Germline V gene lookup returns CDR1 MGHRA and CDR2 YSYEKL. Trimming at V came to 4 bases and at J to 0 bases, leaving 7 bases not matched to a gene. The CDR3 contains 18 residues. The CDR3 here is CASSLRTSGASSYNEQFF. CDR3 sequence (DNA): TGCGCCAGCAGCCTCCGGACTAGCGGGGCGAGCTCCTACAATGAGCAGTTCTTC.

This sequence joins TRBV13 and TRBJ2-1; 8 bases are a match to TRBD1. CDR1 PRHDT and CDR2 FYEKMQ come from the germline V gene (reference sequence). This CDR3 has 14 amino acids. V trimming: 0 bases; J trimming: 5 bases; junction bases outside the gene matches: 0. CDR3 sequence: CASSLGRGHNEQFF. The CDR3 DNA is TGTGCCAGCAGCTTAGGCAGGGGGCACAATGAGCAGTTCTTC.

This chain joins TRBV6-1 and TRBJ2-5; D call uncertain. The CDR3 length is 12 residues. CDR1 is MNHNS and CDR2 is SASEGT in the germline V gene. V was pared by 7 bases and J by 5 bases, with 11 bases between. The CDR3 bases are TGTGCCAGCACTCGTATTAGGGAGACCCAGTACTTC. This sequence encodes CASTRIRETQYF.

The gene calls are TRBV25-1 and TRBJ1-4, with unresolved D. The CDR3 has 12 residues. V was shortened by 3 bases and J by 4 bases, with 3 bases between the two germline ends. CDR1 and CDR2 (germline): MGHDK, SYGVNS. The DNA for the CDR3 is TGTGCCAGCAGTGATTATAATGAAAAACTGTTTTTT. Its translation: CASSDYNEKLFF.

The genes are TRBV6-5 and TRBJ2-5; 7 bases are shared with TRBD2. CDR1 and CDR2 from the germline V gene are MNHEY and SVGAGI. V gave up 2 bases and J gave up 5 bases; unmatched junction bases: 5. This CDR3 has 14 residues. The CDR3 is CASSYSLGGETQYF. As DNA, the CDR3 is TGTGCCAGCAGTTACAGTCTGGGGGGGGAGACCCAGTACTTC.

The chain couples TRBV11-2 to TRBJ2-1; D remains ambiguous. The CDR3 has 11 residues. The ends were cut back, 3 bases at V and 8 bases at J, with 5 bases in the middle. In germline, CDR1 is SGHAT, CDR2 FQNNGV. CDR3: CASSFLYEQFF. The CDR3 DNA reads as TGTGCCAGCAGCTTTTTATATGAGCAGTTCTTC.

V and J are TRBV4-3 and TRBJ2-1; no definite D call. Germline V gene data show CDR1 as LGHNA and CDR2 as YSLEER. The germline V and J ends were trimmed by 1 base and 1 base, with 5 bases remaining between them. This CDR3 is 14 amino acids long. Here the CDR3 reads CASSQGISYNEQFF. DNA for the CDR3: TGCGCCAGCAGCCAAGGAATTTCCTACAATGAGCAGTTCTTC.

The chain joins TRBV5-1 to TRBJ2-3; D might be TRBD1 (6 bases). The germline CDR1 and CDR2 sequences are SGHRS and YFSETQ. CDR3 size: 17 residues. Trimming removed 0 bases from V and 0 bases from J, with 14 bases in between. The CDR3 is CASSLGLGRGSTDTQYF. DNA of the CDR3: TGCGCCAGCAGCTTGGGGTTGGGCAGGGGCAGCACAGATACGCAGTATTTT. Together with reference TRBV5-1 and TRBJ2-3, the CDR3 gives the full variable domain: KAGVTQTPRYLIKTRGQQVTLSCSPISGHRSVSWYQQTPGQGLQFLFEYFSETQRNKGNFPGRFSGRQFSNSRSEMNVSTLELGDSALYLCASSLGLGRGSTDTQYFGPGTRLTVL.

This clone was recorded once. The rearrangement joins TRBV6-5 to TRBJ1-1, with a possible D match to TRBD1 (5 bases). This CDR3 has 14 residues. V dropped 4 bases and J dropped 1 base, with 10 bases sitting between them. CDR1 is MNHEY and CDR2 is SVGAGI in the germline V gene. As DNA, the CDR3 is TGTGCCAGCAGTTCCCGAACAGGGAACACTGAAGCTTTCTTT. It specifies CASSSRTGNTEAFF.